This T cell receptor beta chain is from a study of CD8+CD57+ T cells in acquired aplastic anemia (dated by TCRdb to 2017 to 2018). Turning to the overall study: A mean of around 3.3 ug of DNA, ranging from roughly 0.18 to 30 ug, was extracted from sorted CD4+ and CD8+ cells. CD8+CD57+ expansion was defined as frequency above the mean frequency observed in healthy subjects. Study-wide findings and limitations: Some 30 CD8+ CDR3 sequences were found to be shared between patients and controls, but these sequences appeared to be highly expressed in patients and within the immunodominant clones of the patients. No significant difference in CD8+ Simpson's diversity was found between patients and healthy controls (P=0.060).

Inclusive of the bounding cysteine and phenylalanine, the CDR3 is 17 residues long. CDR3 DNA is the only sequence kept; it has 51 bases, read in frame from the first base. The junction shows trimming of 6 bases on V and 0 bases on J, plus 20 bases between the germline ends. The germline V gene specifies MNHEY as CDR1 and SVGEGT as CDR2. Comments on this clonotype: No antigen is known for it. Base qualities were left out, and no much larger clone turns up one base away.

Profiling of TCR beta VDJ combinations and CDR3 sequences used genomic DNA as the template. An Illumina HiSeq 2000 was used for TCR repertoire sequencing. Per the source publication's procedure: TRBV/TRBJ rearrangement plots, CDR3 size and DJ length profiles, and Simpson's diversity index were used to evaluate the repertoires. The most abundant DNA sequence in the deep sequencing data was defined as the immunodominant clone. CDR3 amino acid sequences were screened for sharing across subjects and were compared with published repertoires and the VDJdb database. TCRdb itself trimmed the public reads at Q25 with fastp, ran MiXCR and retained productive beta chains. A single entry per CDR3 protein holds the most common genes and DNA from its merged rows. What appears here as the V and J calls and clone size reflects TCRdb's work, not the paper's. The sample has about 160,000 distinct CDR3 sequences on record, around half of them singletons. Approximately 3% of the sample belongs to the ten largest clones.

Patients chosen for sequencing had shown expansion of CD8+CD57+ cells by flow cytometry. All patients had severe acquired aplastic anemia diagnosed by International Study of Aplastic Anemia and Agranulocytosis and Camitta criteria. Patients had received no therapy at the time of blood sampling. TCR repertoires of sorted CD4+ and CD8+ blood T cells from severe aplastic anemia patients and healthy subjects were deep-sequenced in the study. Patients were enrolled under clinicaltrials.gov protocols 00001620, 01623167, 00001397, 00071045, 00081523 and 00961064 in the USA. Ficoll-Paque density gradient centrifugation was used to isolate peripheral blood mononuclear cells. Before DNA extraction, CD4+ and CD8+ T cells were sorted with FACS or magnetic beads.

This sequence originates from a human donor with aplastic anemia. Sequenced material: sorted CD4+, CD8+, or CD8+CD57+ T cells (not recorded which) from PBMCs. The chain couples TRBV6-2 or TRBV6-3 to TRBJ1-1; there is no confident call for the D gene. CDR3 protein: CASSNTGGRVLNTEAFF. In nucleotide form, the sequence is TGTGCCAGCAGCAACACGGGAGGGCGAGTGTTGAACACTGAAGCTTTCTTT.